This T cell receptor (beta chain) is from a study of blood T cell repertoires in COVID-19. Study overall: There were acute and convalescent COVID-19 samples, and they came from the United States, Italy and Spain. T cells, B-cell-depleted T cells, or PBMCs provided the cDNA or gDNA that served as material.

Germline CDR1 reads SEHNR; CDR2 reads FQNEAQ (reference sequence). V shed 1 base and J 6 bases; nucleotides not matched to a gene: 7. The CDR3 totals 16 residues. The protocol was immunoSEQ multiplex PCR, while the TCRdb copy is restricted to in-frame clones and leaves out a portion. The table shows approximately 490,000 clones, with 87% occurring only once. Recruitment covered some 25 US areas and drew participants whose ages spanned roughly 18 to 100 years. Symptom resolution, clearance, or two negative PCRs marked the recovered donors of Cohort 3. The sample comprised PBMCs or T cells enriched from blood (not recorded which). This TCR was sampled from a young woman who had recovered from COVID-19. This sequence joins TRBV7-9 and TRBJ1-5; TRBD1 aligns across 9 bases. The CDR3 DNA is TGTGCCAGCAGCTTAGGGGGACAGGGTCAAAGTCAGCCCCAGCATTTT. Its translation: CASSLGGQGQSQPQHF.